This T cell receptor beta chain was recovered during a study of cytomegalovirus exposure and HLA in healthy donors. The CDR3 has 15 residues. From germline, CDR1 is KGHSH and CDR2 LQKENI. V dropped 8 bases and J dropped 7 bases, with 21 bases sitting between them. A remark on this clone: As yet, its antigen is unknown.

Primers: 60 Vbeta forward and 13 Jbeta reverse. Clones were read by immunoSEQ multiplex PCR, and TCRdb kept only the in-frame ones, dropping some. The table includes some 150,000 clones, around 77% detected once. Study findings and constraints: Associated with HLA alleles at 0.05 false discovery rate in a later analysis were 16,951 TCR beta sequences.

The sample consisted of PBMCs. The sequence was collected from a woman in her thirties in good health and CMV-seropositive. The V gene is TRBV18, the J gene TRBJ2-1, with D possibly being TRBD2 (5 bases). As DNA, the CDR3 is TGTGCCAGCGCTCCCCTGGACGGAGCGGTGAATGAGCAGTTCTTC. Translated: CASAPLDGAVNEQFF. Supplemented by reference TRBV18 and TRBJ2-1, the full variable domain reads NAGVMQNPRHLVRRRGQEARLRCSPMKGHSHVYWYRQLPEEGLKFMVYLQKENIIDESGMPKERFSAEFPKEGPSILRIQQVVRGDSAAYFCASAPLDGAVNEQFFGPGTRLTVL.